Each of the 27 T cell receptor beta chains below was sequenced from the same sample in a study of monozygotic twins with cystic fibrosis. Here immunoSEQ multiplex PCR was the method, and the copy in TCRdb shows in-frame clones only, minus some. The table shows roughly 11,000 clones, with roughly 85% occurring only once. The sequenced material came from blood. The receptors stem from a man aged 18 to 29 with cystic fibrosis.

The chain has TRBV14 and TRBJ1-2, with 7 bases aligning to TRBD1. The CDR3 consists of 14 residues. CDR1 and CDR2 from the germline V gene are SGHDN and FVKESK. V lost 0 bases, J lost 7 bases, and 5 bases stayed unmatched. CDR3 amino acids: CASSQDSRGVGYTF. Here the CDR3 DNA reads TGTGCCAGCAGCCAAGATTCCAGGGGGGTTGGCTACACCTTC.

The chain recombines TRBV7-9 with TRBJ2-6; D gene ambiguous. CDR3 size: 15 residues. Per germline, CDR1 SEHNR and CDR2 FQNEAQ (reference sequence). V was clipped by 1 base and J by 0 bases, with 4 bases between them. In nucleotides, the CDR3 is TGTGCCAGCAGCTTAGGGGGCTCTGGGGCCAACGTCCTGACTTTC. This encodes CASSLGGSGANVLTF.

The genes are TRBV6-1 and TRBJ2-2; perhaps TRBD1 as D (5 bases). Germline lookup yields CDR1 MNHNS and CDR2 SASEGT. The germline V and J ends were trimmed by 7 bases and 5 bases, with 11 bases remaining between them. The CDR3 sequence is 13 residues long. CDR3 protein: CASKTATTGELFF. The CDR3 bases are TGTGCCAGCAAGACAGCGACGACCGGGGAGCTGTTTTTT.

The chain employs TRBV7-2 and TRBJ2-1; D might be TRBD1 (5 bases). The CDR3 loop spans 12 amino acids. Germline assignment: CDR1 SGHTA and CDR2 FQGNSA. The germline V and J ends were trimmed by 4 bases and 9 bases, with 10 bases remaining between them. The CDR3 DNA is TGTGCCAGCAGCTGGACAAGTGCTGAGCAGTTCTTC. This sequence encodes CASSWTSAEQFF.

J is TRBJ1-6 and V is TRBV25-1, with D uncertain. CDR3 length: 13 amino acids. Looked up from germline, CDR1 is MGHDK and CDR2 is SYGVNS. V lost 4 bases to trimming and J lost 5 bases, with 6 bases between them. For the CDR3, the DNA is TGTGCCAGCAGTGGAATGGATAATTCACCCCTCCACTTT. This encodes CASSGMDNSPLHF.

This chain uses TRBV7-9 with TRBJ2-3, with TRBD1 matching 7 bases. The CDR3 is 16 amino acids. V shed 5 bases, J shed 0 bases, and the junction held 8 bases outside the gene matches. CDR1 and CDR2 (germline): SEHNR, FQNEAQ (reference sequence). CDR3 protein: CASSQGTAPSTDTQYF. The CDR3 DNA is TGTGCCAGCAGCCAGGGGACAGCGCCTAGCACAGATACGCAGTATTTT.

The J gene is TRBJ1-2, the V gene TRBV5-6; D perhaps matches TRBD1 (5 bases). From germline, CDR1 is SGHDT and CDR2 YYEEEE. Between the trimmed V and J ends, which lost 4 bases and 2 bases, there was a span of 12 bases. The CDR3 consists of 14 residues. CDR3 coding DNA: TGTGCCAGCAGCGCCGGACATACCAACTATGGCTACACCTTC. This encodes CASSAGHTNYGYTF.

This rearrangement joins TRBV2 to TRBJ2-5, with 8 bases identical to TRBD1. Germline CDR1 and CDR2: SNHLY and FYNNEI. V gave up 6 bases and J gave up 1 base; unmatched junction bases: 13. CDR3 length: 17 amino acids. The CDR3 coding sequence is TGTGCCAGCAGCCGGGACAGGACCCCCGAATCCCAAGAGACCCAGTACTTC. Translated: CASSRDRTPESQETQYF.

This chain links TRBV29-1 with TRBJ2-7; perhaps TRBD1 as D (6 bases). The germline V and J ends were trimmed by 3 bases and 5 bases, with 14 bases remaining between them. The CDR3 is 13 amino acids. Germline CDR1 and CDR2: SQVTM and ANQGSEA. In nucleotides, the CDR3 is TGCAGCGTTGAGGGGGCAGGAGTCGACGAGCAGTACTTC. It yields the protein CSVEGAGVDEQYF.

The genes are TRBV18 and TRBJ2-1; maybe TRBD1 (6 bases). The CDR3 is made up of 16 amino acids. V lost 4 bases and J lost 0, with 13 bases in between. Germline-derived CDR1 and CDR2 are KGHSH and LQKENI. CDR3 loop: CASSLWQGSSYNEQFF. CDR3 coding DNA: TGTGCCAGCTCACTCTGGCAGGGGAGCTCCTACAATGAGCAGTTCTTC. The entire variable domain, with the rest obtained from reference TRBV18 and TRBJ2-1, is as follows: NAGVMQNPRHLVRRRGQEARLRCSPMKGHSHVYWYRQLPEEGLKFMVYLQKENIIDESGMPKERFSAEFPKEGPSILRIQQVVRGDSAAYFCASSLWQGSSYNEQFFGPGTRLTVL.

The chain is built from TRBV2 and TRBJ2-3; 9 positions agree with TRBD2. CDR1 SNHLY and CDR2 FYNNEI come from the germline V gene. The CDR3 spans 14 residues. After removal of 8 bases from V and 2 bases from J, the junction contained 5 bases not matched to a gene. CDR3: CASAAGGITDTQYF. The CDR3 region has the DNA TGTGCCAGCGCAGCGGGGGGAATCACAGATACGCAGTATTTT. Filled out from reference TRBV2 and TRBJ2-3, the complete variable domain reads EPEVTQTPSHQVTQMGQEVILRCVPISNHLYFYWYRQILGQKVEFLVSFYNNEISEKSEIFDDQFSVERPDGSNFTLKIRSTKLEDSAMYFCASAAGGITDTQYFGPGTRLTVL.

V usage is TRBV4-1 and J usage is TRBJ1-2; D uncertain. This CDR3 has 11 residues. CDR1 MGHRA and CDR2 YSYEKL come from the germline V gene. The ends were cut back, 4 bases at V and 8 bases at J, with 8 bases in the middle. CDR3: CASSRVGGYTF. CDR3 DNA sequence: TGCGCCAGCAGCCGGGTAGGCGGCTACACCTTC.

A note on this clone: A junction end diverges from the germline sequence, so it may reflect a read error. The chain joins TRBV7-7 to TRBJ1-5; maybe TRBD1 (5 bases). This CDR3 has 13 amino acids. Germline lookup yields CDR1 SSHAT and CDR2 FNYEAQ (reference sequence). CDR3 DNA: TGTGCTAGCAGCCTTTGGGGGAATCAGCCCCAGCATTTT. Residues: CASSLWGNQPQHF.

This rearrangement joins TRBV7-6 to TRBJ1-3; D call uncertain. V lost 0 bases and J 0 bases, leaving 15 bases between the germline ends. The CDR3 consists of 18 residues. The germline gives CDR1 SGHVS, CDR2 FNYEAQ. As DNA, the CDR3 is TGTGCCAGCAGCTTAGCGTACCCGTCACCGGTCTCTGGAAACACCATATATTTT. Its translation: CASSLAYPSPVSGNTIYF.

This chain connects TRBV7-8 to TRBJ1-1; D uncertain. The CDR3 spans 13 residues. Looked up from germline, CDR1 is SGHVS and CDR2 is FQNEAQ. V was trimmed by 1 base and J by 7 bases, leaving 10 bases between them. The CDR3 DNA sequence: TGTGCCAGCAGCTTAGGAGGGTATCGTGAAGCTTTCTTT. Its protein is CASSLGGYREAFF.

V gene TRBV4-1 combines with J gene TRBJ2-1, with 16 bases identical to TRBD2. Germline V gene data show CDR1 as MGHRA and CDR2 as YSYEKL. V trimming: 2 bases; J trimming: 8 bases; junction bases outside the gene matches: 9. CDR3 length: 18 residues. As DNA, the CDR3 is TGCGCCAGCAGCCAACCTGGGACTAGCGGGAGGGCGAGCCATGAGCAGTTCTTC. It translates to CASSQPGTSGRASHEQFF.

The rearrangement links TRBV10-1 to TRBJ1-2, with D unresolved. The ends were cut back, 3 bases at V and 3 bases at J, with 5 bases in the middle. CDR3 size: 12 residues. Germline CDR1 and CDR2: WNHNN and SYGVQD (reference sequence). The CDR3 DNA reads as TGCGCCAGCAGTGAAGGTGACTATGGCTACACCTTC. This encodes CASSEGDYGYTF.

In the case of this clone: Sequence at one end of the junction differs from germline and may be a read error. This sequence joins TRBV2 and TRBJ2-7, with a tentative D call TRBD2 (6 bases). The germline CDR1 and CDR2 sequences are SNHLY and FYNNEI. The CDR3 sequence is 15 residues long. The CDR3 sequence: CASIPEEGPPYEQCF. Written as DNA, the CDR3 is TGTGCCAGCATCCCCGAGGAGGGCCCCCCCTACGAGCAGTGCTTC. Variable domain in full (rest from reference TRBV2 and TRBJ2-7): EPEVTQTPSHQVTQMGQEVILRCVPISNHLYFYWYRQILGQKVEFLVSFYNNEISEKSEIFDDQFSVERPDGSNFTLKIRSTKLEDSAMYFCASIPEEGPPYEQCFGPGTRLTVT.

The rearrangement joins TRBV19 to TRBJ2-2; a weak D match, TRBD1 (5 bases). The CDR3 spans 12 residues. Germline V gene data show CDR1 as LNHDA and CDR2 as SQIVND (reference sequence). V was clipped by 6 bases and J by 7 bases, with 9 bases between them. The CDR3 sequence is CASSHRSGELFF. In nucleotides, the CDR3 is TGTGCCAGTAGCCACAGGAGCGGGGAGCTGTTTTTT.

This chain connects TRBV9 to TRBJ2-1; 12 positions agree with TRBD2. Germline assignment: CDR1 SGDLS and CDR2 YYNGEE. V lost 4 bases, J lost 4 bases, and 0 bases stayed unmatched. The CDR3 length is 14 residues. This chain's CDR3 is CASSLAGGYNEQFF. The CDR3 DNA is TGTGCCAGCAGCCTAGCGGGGGGGTACAATGAGCAGTTCTTC.

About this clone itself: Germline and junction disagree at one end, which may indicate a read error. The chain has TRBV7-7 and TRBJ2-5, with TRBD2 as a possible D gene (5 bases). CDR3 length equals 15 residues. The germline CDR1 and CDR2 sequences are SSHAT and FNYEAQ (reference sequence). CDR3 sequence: CASSKSFGGPETQYF. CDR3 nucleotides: TGTGCTAGCAGCAAATCCTTTGGCGGGCCAGAGACCCAGTACTTC. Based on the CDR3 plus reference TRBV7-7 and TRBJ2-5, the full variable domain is GAGVSQSPRYKVTKRGQDVTLRCDPISSHATLYWYQQALGQGPEFLTYFNYEAQPDKSGLPSDRFSAERPEGSISTLTIQRTEQRDSAMYRCASSKSFGGPETQYFGPGTRLLVL.

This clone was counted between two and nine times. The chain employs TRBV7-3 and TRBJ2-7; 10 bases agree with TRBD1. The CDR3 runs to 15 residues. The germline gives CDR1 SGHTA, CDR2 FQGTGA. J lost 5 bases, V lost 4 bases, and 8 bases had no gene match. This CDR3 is CASSSTGTGAHEQYF. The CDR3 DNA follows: TGTGCCAGCAGCTCCACCGGGACAGGGGCCCACGAGCAGTACTTC.

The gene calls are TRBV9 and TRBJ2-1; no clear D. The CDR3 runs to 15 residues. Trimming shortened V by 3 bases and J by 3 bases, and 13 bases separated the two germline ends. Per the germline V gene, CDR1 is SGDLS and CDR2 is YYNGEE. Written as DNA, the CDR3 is TGTGCCAGCAGCGGACGTTCCCTTAGCTACAATGAGCAGTTCTTC. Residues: CASSGRSLSYNEQFF.

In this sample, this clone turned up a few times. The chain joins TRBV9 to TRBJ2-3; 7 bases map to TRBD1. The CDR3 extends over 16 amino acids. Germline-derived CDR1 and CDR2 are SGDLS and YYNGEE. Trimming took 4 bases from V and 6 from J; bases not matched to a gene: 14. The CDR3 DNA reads TGTGCCAGCAGCCCGGCGAGGGGGCCCTTGGTCGATACGCAGTATTTT. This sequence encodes CASSPARGPLVDTQYF.

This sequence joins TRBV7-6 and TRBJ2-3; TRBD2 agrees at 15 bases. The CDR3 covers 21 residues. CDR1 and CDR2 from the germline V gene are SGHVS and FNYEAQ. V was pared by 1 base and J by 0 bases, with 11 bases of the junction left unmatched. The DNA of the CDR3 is TGTGCCAGCAGCTTAGTTCTCAGAAGGACTAGCGGGGGGGAAAGCACAGATACGCAGTATTTT. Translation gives CASSLVLRRTSGGESTDTQYF. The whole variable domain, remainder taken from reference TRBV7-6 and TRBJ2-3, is GAGVSQSPRYKVTKRGQDVALRCDPISGHVSLYWYRQALGQGPEFLTYFNYEAQQDKSGLPNDRFSAERPEGSISTLTIQRTEQRDSAMYRCASSLVLRRTSGGESTDTQYFGPGTRLTVL.

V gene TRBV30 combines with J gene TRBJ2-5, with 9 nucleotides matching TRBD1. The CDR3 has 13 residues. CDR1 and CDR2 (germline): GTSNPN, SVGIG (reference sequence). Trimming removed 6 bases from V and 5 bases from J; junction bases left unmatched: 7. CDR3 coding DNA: TGTGCCTGCGGGGACAGGGTGTGCGAGACCCAGTACTTC. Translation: CACGDRVCETQYF. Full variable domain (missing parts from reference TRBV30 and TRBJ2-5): SQTIHQWPATLVQPVGSPLSLECTVEGTSNPNLYWYRQAAGRGLQLLFYSVGIGQISSEVPQNLSASRPQDRQFILSSKKLLLSDSGFYLCACGDRVCETQYFGPGTRLLVL.

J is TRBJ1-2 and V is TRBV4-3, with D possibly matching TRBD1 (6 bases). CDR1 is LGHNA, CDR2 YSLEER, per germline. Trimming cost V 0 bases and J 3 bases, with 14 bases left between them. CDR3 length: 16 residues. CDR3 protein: CASSQDPQGNYYGYTF. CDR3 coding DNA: TGCGCCAGCAGCCAAGATCCCCAGGGGAATTACTATGGCTACACCTTC.